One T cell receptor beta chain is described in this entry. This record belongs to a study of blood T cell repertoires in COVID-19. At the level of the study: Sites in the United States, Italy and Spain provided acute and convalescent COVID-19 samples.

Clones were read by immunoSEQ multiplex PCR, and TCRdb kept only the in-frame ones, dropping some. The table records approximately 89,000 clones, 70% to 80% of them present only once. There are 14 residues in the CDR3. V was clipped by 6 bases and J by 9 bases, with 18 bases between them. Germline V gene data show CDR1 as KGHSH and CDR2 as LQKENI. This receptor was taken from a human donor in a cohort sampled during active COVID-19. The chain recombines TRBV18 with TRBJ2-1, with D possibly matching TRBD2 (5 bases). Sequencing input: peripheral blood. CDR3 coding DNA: TGTGCCAGCTCCCCCGGGATGGGGTTGATTGAGCAGTTCTTC. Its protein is CASSPGMGLIEQFF.